Each of the 4 T cell receptor beta chains below was sequenced from the same sample in a study of cytomegalovirus exposure and HLA in healthy donors. The data were produced by immunoSEQ multiplex PCR, yet TCRdb's version contains in-frame clones alone and is incomplete. Among approximately 180,000 clones listed, approximately 87% were seen once. Sequences were obtained from PBMCs. The receptors were gathered from a woman aged 30 to 39 in good health and CMV-seronegative.

The rearrangement links TRBV5-1 to TRBJ1-1, with D maybe TRBD1 (6 bases). V was clipped by 4 bases and J by 7 bases, with 17 bases between them. The CDR3 runs to 14 residues. CDR1 SGHRS and CDR2 YFSETQ come from the germline V gene. The CDR3 loop reads CASSQGLGRNEAFF. The CDR3 DNA is TGCGCCAGCAGCCAGGGGTTGGGGAGAAATGAAGCTTTCTTT.

CDR3 nucleotide sequence: TGTGCCAGCAGTCTAGGTAGCACAGATACGCAGTATTTT. It is translated as CASSLGSTDTQYF. The V gene is TRBV2, the J gene TRBJ2-3; D is unresolved. The CDR3 has 13 residues. Germline V gene lookup returns CDR1 SNHLY and CDR2 FYNNEI. Deletions cut 5 bases from V and 0 bases from J, with 6 bases between.

The rearrangement joins TRBV6-5 to TRBJ2-7; 8 nucleotides align to TRBD2. V lost 10 bases and J lost 0; bases outside the gene matches: 5. Germline CDR1 reads MNHEY; CDR2 reads SVGAGI. The length of the CDR3 is 13 residues. CDR3 amino acids: CATSGGSSYEQYF. CDR3 in DNA: TGTGCCACCTCGGGGGGGAGCTCCTACGAGCAGTACTTC.

The rearrangement joins TRBV27 to TRBJ2-2, with D possibly matching TRBD1 (6 bases). V shed 8 bases and J shed 0 bases, with 10 bases lying between them. In germline, CDR1 is MNHEY, CDR2 SMNVEV (reference sequence). The CDR3 is 14 residues long. CDR3 DNA: TGTGCCAGCTATGGACAGTCGAACACCGGGGAGCTGTTTTTT. Its translation: CASYGQSNTGELFF.